Listed below are T cell receptor beta chains from one sample, sequenced in a study of response to subunit inactivated influenza vaccine. TCRdb processed the RT-PCR reads anew with MiXCR; each CDR3 protein has one entry. Of just under 550,000 distinct CDR3 sequences listed, approximately 22% are singletons. This sample was also put to use in a study of T cells expressing NK-cell markers.

This specimen consisted of CD4+ T cells sorted from PBMCs, obtained 11 to 12 days after vaccination. The receptor source for this set is a man aged 45-65 years who received an inactivated influenza vaccine. Each CDR3 is given with its conserved first and last residue. D genes are given only for firm matches. Expanded clones get a size class; other rows say once, few or many, or leave the size out.

>TRBJ2-1|-|-|TRBV6-1
TGTGCCAGCACGAAGGAAAGCTCCTACAATGAGCAGTTCTTC
CASTKESSYNEQFF
>TRBJ2-7|-|few|TRBV6-1
TGTGCCAGCAGTGAAAGCTTTGGGCAGTACTTC
CASSESFGQYF
>TRBJ2-7|-|-|TRBV20-1
TGCAGTGCTAGAGGACAGGATTGGGCCTACGAGCAGTACTTC
CSARGQDWAYEQYF
>TRBJ2-3|TRBD2|-|TRBV7-2
TGTGCCAGCAGCTTAGGGCCCCTAGCGGGTCGCACAGATACGCAGTATTTT
CASSLGPLAGRTDTQYF
>TRBJ2-1|-|-|TRBV14
TGTGCCAGCAGCGTTTACTACAGTCAGACAAAATACAATGAGCAGTTCTTC
CASSVYYSQTKYNEQFF
>TRBJ1-6|-|-|TRBV28
TGTGCCAGCAGGGATCATATCGGGTCACCCCTCCACTTT
CASRDHIGSPLHF
>TRBJ1-3|-|few|TRBV20-1
TGCAGTGCTAGAGAGTTAGGCTCTGGAAACACCATATATTTT
CSARELGSGNTIYF
>TRBJ1-5|TRBD1|few|TRBV6-2/TRBV6-3
TGTGCCACCCACCTTACAGGGGGCAGTAATCAGCCCCAGCATTTT
CATHLTGGSNQPQHF
>TRBJ2-4|TRBD1|few|TRBV4-1
TGCGCCAGCAGGGCTGACAGGGGAAACATTCAGTACTTC
CASRADRGNIQYF
>TRBJ2-2|-|many|TRBV6-1
TGTGTCCAGCACGCTGAGGGGATTAGCGCTGATACCGGGGAGCTGTTTTTT
CVQHAEGISADTGELFF
>TRBJ1-5|-|-|TRBV6-2/TRBV6-3
TGTGCCAGCTCCGAGGGAGTGAACGGCAATCAGCCCCAGCATTTT
CASSEGVNGNQPQHF
>TRBJ2-2|TRBD2|-|TRBV11-2
TGTGCCAGCAGCTTAGTGGCGGGGGAGACCGGGGAGCTGTTTTTT
CASSLVAGETGELFF
>TRBJ2-1|TRBD2|-|TRBV20-1
TGCAGCCTTAGCGGGACCCCCTACAATGAGCAGTTCTTC
CSLSGTPYNEQFF
>TRBJ2-1|-|-|TRBV20-1
TGCAGTACCACTGGGGTCTCCTACAATGAGCAGTTCTTC
CSTTGVSYNEQFF
>TRBJ1-1|-|-|TRBV3-1
TGTGCCAGCAGCCCCGGGGGGTTTTCCACTGAAGCTTTCTTT
CASSPGGFSTEAFF
>TRBJ2-5|-|-|TRBV14
TGTGCCAGCAGCCGAAACGGACTCCTACGGGGAGAGACCCAGTACTTC
CASSRNGLLRGETQYF